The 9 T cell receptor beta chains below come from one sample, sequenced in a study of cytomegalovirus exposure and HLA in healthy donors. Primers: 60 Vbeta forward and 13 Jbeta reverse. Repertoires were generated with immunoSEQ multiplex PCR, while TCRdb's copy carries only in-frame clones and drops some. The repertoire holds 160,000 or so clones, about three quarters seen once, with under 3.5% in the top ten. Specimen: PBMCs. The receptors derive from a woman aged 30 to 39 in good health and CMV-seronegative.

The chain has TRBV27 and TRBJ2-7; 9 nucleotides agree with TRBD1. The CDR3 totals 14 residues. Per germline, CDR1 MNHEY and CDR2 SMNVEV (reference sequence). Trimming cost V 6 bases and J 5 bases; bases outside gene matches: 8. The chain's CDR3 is CASSWDRESNEQYF. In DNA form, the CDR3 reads TGTGCCAGCAGCTGGGACAGGGAGTCCAACGAGCAGTACTTC.

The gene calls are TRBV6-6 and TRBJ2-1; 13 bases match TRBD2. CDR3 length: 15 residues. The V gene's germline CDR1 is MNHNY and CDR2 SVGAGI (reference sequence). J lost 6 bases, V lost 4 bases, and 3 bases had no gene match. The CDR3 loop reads CASSFTSGGGNEQFF. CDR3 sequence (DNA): TGTGCCAGCAGTTTTACTAGCGGGGGGGGCAATGAGCAGTTCTTC.

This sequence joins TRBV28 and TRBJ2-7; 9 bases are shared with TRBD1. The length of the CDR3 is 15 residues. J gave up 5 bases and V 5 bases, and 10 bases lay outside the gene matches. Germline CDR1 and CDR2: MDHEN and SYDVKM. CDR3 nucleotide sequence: TGTGCCAGCAGTCCCTCCGGACAGGGGAGGCACGAGCAGTACTTC. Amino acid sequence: CASSPSGQGRHEQYF. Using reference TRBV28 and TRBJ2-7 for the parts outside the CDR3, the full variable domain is DVKVTQSSRYLVKRTGEKVFLECVQDMDHENMFWYRQDPGLGLRLIYFSYDVKMKEKGDIPEGYSVSREKKERFSLILESASTNQTSMYLCASSPSGQGRHEQYFGPGTRLTVT.

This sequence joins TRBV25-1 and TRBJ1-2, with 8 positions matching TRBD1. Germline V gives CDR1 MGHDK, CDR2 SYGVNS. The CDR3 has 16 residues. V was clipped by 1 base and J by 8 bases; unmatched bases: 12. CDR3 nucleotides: TGTGCCAGCAGTGAATCCCGACAGGGGACTCGTAGAGGCTACACCTTC. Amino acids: CASSESRQGTRRGYTF.

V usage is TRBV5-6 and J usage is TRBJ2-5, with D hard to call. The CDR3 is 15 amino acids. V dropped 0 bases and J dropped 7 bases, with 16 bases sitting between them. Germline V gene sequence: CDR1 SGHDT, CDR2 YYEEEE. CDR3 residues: CASSLGPRGSGTQYF. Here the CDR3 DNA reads TGTGCCAGCAGCTTGGGGCCGCGTGGGTCGGGGACCCAGTACTTC. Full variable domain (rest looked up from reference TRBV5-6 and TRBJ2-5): DAGVTQSPTHLIKTRGQQVTLRCSPKSGHDTVSWYQQALGQGPQFIFQYYEEEERQRGNFPDRFSGHQFPNYSSELNVNALLLGDSALYLCASSLGPRGSGTQYFGPGTRLLVL.

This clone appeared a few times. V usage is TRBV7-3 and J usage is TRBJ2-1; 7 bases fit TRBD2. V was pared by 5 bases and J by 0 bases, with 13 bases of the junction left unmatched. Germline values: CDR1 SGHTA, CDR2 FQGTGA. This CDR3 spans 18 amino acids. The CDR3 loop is CASSIGVERDYSYNEQFF. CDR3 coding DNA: TGTGCCAGCAGCATAGGGGTAGAGCGGGATTACTCCTACAATGAGCAGTTCTTC.

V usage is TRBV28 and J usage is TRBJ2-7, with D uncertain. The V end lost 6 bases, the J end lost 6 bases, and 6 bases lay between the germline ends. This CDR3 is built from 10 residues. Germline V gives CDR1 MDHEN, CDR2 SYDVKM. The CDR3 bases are TGTGCCAGCAGCCGTCGCGAGCAGTACTTC. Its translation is CASSRREQYF.

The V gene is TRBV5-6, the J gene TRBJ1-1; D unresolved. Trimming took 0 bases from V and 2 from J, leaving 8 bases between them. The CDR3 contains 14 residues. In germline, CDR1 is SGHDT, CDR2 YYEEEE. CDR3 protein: CASSLGSINTEAFF. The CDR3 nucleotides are TGTGCCAGCAGCTTGGGTAGCATAAACACTGAAGCTTTCTTT.

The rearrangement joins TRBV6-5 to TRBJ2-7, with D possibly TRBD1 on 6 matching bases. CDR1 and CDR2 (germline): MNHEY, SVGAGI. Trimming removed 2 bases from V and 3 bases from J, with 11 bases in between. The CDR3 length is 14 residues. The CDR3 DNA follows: TGTGCCAGCAGTTACCAGGGGTTAAACTACGAGCAGTACTTC. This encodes CASSYQGLNYEQYF.